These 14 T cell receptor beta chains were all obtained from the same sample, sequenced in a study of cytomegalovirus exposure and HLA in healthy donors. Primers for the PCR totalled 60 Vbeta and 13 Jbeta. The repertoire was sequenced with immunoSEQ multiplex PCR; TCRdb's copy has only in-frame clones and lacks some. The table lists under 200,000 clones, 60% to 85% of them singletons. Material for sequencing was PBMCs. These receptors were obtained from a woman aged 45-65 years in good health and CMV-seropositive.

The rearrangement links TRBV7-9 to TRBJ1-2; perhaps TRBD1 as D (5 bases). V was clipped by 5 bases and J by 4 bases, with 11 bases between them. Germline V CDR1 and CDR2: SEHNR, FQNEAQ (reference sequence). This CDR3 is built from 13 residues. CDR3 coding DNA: TGTGCCAGCAGCGGAGGGGAAGGCTATGGCTACACCTTC. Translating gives CASSGGEGYGYTF.

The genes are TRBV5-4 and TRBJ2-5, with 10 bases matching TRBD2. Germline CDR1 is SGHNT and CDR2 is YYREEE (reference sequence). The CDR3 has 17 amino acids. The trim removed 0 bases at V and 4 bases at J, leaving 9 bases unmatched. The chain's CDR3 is CASSLGLAGASGETQYF. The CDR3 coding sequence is TGTGCCAGCAGCTTGGGGCTAGCGGGGGCCTCGGGAGAGACCCAGTACTTC.

For the CDR3, the DNA is TGTGCCAGCAGCCCCACCCTAGCGGGGCTCTACAATGAGCAGTTCTTC. This codes for CASSPTLAGLYNEQFF. V is TRBV7-9 and J is TRBJ2-1, with 9 bases fitting TRBD2. CDR1 SEHNR and CDR2 FQNEAQ come from the germline V gene (reference sequence). V lost 5 bases, J lost 3 bases, and 8 bases stayed unmatched. The CDR3 has 16 residues.

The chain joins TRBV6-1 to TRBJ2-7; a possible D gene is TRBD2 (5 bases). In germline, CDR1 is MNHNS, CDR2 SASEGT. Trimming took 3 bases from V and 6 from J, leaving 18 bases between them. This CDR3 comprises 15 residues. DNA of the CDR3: TGTGCCAGCAGTGAGGGGTCGGGGATCCCTTTCGAGCAGTACTTC. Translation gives CASSEGSGIPFEQYF.

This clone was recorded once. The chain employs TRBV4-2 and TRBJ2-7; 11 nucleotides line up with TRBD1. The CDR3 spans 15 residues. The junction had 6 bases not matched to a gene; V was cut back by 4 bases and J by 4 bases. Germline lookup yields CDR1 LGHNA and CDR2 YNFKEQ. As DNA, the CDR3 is TGTGCCAGCAGCCTAACCGGGACAGGGGGTTACGAGCAGTACTTC. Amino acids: CASSLTGTGGYEQYF.

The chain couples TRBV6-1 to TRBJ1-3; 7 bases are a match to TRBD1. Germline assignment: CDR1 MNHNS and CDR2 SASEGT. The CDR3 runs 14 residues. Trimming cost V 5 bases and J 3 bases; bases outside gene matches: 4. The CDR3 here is CASSRQGIGNTIYF. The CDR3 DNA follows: TGTGCCAGCAGTCGACAGGGAATTGGAAACACCATATATTTT.

The CDR3 DNA is TGTGCCAGCAGCTTGGAACAGGGGTACAATGAGCAGTTCTTC. As protein: CASSLEQGYNEQFF. This chain connects TRBV5-6 to TRBJ2-1; TRBD1 aligns across 7 bases. The CDR3 spans 14 residues. CDR1 and CDR2 (germline): SGHDT, YYEEEE. J was trimmed by 4 bases and V by 0 bases; bases with no gene match: 1.

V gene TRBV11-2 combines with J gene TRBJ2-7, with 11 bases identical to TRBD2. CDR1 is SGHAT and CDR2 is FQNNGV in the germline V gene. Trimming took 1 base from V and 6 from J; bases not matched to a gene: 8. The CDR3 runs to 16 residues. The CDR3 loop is CASSLALAGAPIEQYF. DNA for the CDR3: TGTGCCAGCAGCTTAGCACTAGCGGGGGCCCCCATCGAGCAGTACTTC. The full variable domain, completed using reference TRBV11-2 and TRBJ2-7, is EAGVAQSPRYKIIEKRQSVAFWCNPISGHATLYWYQQILGQGPKLLIQFQNNGVVDDSQLPKDRFSAERLKGVDSTLKIQPAKLEDSAVYLCASSLALAGAPIEQYFGPGTRLTVT.

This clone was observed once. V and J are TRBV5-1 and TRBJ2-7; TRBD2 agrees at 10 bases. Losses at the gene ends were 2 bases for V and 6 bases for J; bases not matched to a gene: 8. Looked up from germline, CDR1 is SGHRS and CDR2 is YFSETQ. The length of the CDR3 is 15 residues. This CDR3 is CASSFTGTSELEQYF. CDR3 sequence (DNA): TGCGCCAGCAGCTTCACCGGGACTAGCGAGCTCGAGCAGTACTTC. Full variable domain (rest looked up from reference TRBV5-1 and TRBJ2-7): KAGVTQTPRYLIKTRGQQVTLSCSPISGHRSVSWYQQTPGQGLQFLFEYFSETQRNKGNFPGRFSGRQFSNSRSEMNVSTLELGDSALYLCASSFTGTSELEQYFGPGTRLTVT.

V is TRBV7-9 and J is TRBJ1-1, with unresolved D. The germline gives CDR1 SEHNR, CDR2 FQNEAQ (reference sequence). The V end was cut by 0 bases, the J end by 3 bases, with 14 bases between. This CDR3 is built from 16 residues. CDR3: CASSLAATARDTEAFF. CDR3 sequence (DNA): TGTGCCAGCAGCTTAGCGGCAACTGCCCGGGACACTGAAGCTTTCTTT.

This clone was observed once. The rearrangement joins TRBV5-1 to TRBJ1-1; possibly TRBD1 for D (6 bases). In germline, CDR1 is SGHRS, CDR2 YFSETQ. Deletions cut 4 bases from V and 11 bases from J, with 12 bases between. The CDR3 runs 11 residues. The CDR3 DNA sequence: TGCGCCAGCAGCGGGGGGGCGCAGGCTTTCTTT. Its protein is CASSGGAQAFF.

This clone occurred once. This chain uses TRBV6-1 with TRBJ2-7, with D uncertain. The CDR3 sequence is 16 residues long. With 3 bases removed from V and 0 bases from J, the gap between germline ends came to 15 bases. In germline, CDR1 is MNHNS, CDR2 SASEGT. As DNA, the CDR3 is TGTGCCAGCAGTGACATTGCCCGGGTAGGCTCCTACGAGCAGTACTTC. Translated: CASSDIARVGSYEQYF.

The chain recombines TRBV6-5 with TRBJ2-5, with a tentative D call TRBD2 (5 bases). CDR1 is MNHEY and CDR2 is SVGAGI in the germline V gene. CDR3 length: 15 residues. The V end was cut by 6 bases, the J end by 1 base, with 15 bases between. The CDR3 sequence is CASSPRPRGQETQYF. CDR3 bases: TGTGCCAGCAGCCCACGCCCCCGGGGCCAAGAGACCCAGTACTTC.

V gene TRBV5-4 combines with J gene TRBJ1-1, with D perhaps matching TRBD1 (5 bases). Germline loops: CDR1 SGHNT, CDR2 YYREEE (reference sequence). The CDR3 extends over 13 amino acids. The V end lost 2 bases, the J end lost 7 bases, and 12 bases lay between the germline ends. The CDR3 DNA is TGTGCCAGCAGCTTTCCTCGGGGGATTGAAGCTTTCTTT. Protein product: CASSFPRGIEAFF.